This T cell receptor beta chain was found in a study of T cells in women clearing cervical HPV infection. Study overall: Controls were women whose single incident HPV16 infection cleared within 12 months without precancer or cancer. Blood came at first lesion visit for cases, post-clearance for controls.

Assay used: immunoSEQ multiplex PCR; TCRdb lists only in-frame clones, some missing. This sample contains approximately 16,000 clones. As for this clone: The missing CDR3 end, 3 residues past where the read stops, is filled in from the germline J gene.

Looked up from germline, CDR1 is KGHDR and CDR2 is SFDVKD. V was pared by 3 bases and J by 2 bases, with 3 bases of the junction left unmatched. This CDR3 spans 15 amino acids. The rearrangement joins TRBV24-1 to TRBJ2-7; 10 positions agree with TRBD1. Sequencing was performed on blood buffy coat. This sequence originates from a woman between 18 and 70 years old with a cervical HPV16 infection that either progressed to CIN3+ or cleared (not recorded which). This chain's CDR3 is CATSDTGTGAYEQYF. The DNA read from the CDR3 is TGTGCCACCAGTGATACCGGGACAGGGGCCTACGAG.